This is a list of T cell receptor beta chains from one sample in a study of cytotoxic CD8 clonotypes in ibrutinib-treated CLL. Clones were read by immunoSEQ multiplex PCR, and TCRdb kept only the in-frame ones, dropping some. This table holds some 93,000 clones, 70% to 85% found once. The source was PBMCs, collected after 12 months of ibrutinib treatment. These receptor sequences come from a human donor with chronic lymphocytic leukemia. Each CDR3 is given with its conserved first and last residue. The order of the fields is D gene, CDR3 length, clone size, V gene, J gene, CDR3 protein, CDR3 DNA. The D gene is left open where the match is weak. Expanded clones get a size class; other rows say once, few or many, or leave the size out.

TRBD1	13	.	TRBV5-1	TRBJ1-3	CASSPDRGNTIYF	TGCGCCAGCAGCCCGGACAGGGGAAACACCATATATTTT
TRBD1	15	once	TRBV6-5	TRBJ2-1	CASSLRTGNLGEQFF	TGTGCCAGCAGTTTGCGGACAGGTAACCTCGGTGAGCAGTTCTTC
TRBD1	14	few	TRBV14	TRBJ1-6	CASSLGQGASPLHF	TGTGCCAGCAGCCTCGGACAGGGAGCCTCACCCCTCCACTTT
.	19	.	TRBV5-1	TRBJ1-3	CASSLAGTARGGSGNTIYF	TGCGCCAGCAGCTTGGCCGGGACCGCGCGAGGGGGCTCTGGAAACACCATATATTTT
TRBD2	14	.	TRBV7-2	TRBJ2-1	CASSFPAGGNEQFF	TGTGCCAGCAGCTTTCCCGCGGGGGGAAATGAGCAGTTCTTC
.	17	.	TRBV5-6	TRBJ1-2	CASSYPVGDQTFYGYTF	TGTGCCAGCAGCTATCCCGTCGGCGATCAAACTTTCTATGGCTACACCTTC
.	14	once	TRBV29-1	TRBJ1-1	CSTTPGNSRTEAFF	TGCAGCACTACCCCAGGGAATAGCCGCACTGAAGCTTTCTTT
TRBD1	19	.	TRBV9	TRBJ2-2	CASSAVNVDRGRNAGELFF	TGTGCCAGCAGCGCCGTCAATGTGGACAGGGGGCGGAACGCCGGGGAGCTGTTTTTT
.	14	.	TRBV7-9	TRBJ1-2	CASSLALDYYGYTF	TGTGCCAGCAGCTTAGCCCTGGACTACTATGGCTACACCTTC
TRBD1	13	.	TRBV10-3	TRBJ2-7	CARTGSRSYEQYF	TGTGCGAGGACAGGTTCTCGCTCCTACGAGCAGTACTTC
TRBD2	15	few	TRBV5-1	TRBJ2-2	CASSLESGKTGELFF	TGCGCCAGCAGCTTGGAGAGCGGGAAAACCGGGGAGCTGTTTTTT
TRBD1	15	.	TRBV25-1	TRBJ1-5	CASSETDRGNQPQHF	TGTGCCAGCAGTGAAACAGACAGGGGCAATCAGCCCCAGCATTTT
.	14	few	TRBV7-9	TRBJ1-5	CASSLAVGNQPQHF	TGTGCCAGCAGCTTAGCAGTCGGCAATCAGCCCCAGCATTTT
.	13	.	TRBV5-4	TRBJ2-7	CASSLGASYEQYF	TGTGCCAGCAGCTTGGGGGCCTCCTACGAGCAGTACTTC
.	14	.	TRBV27	TRBJ2-3	CASSRRGGTDTQYF	TGTGCCAGCAGTCGGCGGGGTGGCACAGATACGCAGTATTTT
TRBD2	15	.	TRBV6-5	TRBJ2-5	CASKTGTSGGGTQYF	TGTGCCAGCAAGACCGGGACTAGCGGCGGCGGGACCCAGTACTTC
.	13	.	TRBV4-3	TRBJ2-7	CASSLGITYEQYF	TGCGCCAGCAGCCTAGGAATAACCTACGAGCAGTACTTC
.	13	.	TRBV27	TRBJ1-2	CASSPDGLYGYTF	TGTGCCAGCAGTCCGGACGGGCTCTATGGCTACACCTTC
TRBD1	14	.	TRBV10-3	TRBJ2-1	CATTSGQVNNEQFF	TGTGCCACAACTTCGGGACAGGTGAACAATGAGCAGTTCTTC
TRBD1	14	.	TRBV6-1	TRBJ1-5	CASTGQDSNQPQHF	TGTGCCAGCACGGGACAGGATAGCAATCAGCCCCAGCATTTT
.	16	many	TRBV5-5	TRBJ1-1	CASSLRDSDMNTEAFF	TGTGCCAGCAGCTTGCGAGACAGCGACATGAACACTGAAGCTTTCTTT
.	13	.	TRBV6-8	TRBJ1-5	CASSYSRNQPQHF	TGTGCCAGCAGTTACTCTCGCAATCAGCCCCAGCATTTT
TRBD2	16	.	TRBV4-1	TRBJ2-7	CASSQDLERGAHEQYF	TGCGCCAGCAGCCAAGATCTAGAGCGGGGGGCCCACGAGCAGTACTTC
.	13	once	TRBV6-5	TRBJ2-2	CACRRGYTGELFF	TGTGCCTGCCGTAGGGGATACACCGGGGAGCTGTTTTTT
TRBD2	15	.	TRBV6-4	TRBJ2-7	CASSYGVAGVREQYF	TGTGCCAGCAGTTACGGGGTAGCGGGGGTTCGGGAGCAGTACTTC
.	13	.	TRBV6-6	TRBJ1-1	CASSYGGTTEAFF	TGTGCCAGCAGTTACGGAGGGACCACTGAAGCTTTCTTT
TRBD1	15	.	TRBV6-6	TRBJ2-7	CASREGQGRTYEQYF	TGTGCCAGCAGAGAGGGACAGGGGCGTACCTACGAGCAGTACTTC
TRBD1	16	.	TRBV4-2	TRBJ1-6	CASRPTPTGEGSPLHF	TGTGCCAGCAGACCCACCCCGACAGGGGAAGGTTCACCCCTCCACTTT
.	11	once	TRBV29-1	TRBJ2-1	CSGRQYNEQFF	TGCAGCGGGAGACAGTACAATGAGCAGTTCTTC
.	13	.	TRBV9	TRBJ1-1	CASGGLRKTEAFF	TGTGCCAGCGGGGGACTTCGGAAAACTGAAGCTTTCTTT
TRBD1	12	.	TRBV28	TRBJ1-1	CASSLREGAAFF	TGTGCCAGCAGTTTGCGGGAGGGGGCAGCTTTCTTT
.	15	.	TRBV6-5	TRBJ2-3	CASTSRDTGTDTQYF	TGTGCCAGCACGAGCCGGGACACGGGCACAGATACGCAGTATTTT
.	15	.	TRBV28	TRBJ1-5	CASSFGRAPNQPQHF	TGTGCCAGCAGTTTTGGCAGGGCCCCCAATCAGCCCCAGCATTTT
.	15	.	TRBV27	TRBJ2-2	CASRSGASNTGELFF	TGTGCCAGCAGATCGGGGGCCTCAAACACCGGGGAGCTGTTTTTT
.	14	.	TRBV25-1	TRBJ1-4	CASTLGGVGGKLFF	TGTGCCAGCACCCTGGGCGGGGTGGGCGGAAAACTGTTTTTT
TRBD1	14	few	TRBV5-4	TRBJ1-6	CASSLTGVYSPLHF	TGTGCCAGCAGCTTGACAGGGGTTTATTCACCCCTCCACTTT
TRBD1	15	.	TRBV6-1	TRBJ1-5	CASRVQGGSNQPQHF	TGTGCCAGCAGAGTACAGGGGGGGAGCAATCAGCCCCAGCATTTT
.	14	.	TRBV14	TRBJ2-5	CASSQFTKQETQYF	TGTGCCAGCAGCCAATTTACTAAACAAGAGACCCAGTACTTC
.	13	.	TRBV28	TRBJ2-7	CASSNNNGYEQYF	TGTGCCAGCAGCAACAACAACGGCTACGAGCAGTACTTC
.	14	.	TRBV6-5	TRBJ1-6	CASRDQGYDSPLHF	TGTGCCAGCAGGGATCAGGGGTATGATTCACCCCTCCACTTT
.	13	.	TRBV6-5	TRBJ1-1	CASASDRLSEAFF	TGTGCCAGCGCTTCGGACAGACTATCTGAAGCTTTCTTT
TRBD1	16	.	TRBV10-1	TRBJ2-1	CASSVGAGGSYNEQFF	TGCGCCAGCAGTGTAGGCGCAGGGGGCTCCTACAATGAGCAGTTCTTC
.	12	few	TRBV7-8	TRBJ2-3	CASSLDGDTQYF	TGTGCCAGCAGCTTAGATGGGGATACGCAGTATTTT
TRBD1	14	.	TRBV2	TRBJ1-5	CASSLRDRGVPSQF	TGTGCCAGCAGCCTCCGGGACAGGGGCGTCCCCAGTCAATTT
.	15	.	TRBV7-9	TRBJ1-2	CASSLEAGRGSSYTF	TGTGCCAGCAGCTTAGAGGCAGGCCGCGGATCGTCCTACACCTTC
.	13	.	TRBV5-6	TRBJ1-1	CASSLIGVPEAFF	TGTGCCAGCAGCTTGATTGGGGTACCTGAAGCTTTCTTT
TRBD1	15	.	TRBV7-6	TRBJ2-3	CASSLNGQGIDTQYF	TGTGCCAGCAGCTTAAATGGACAGGGGATAGATACGCAGTATTTT
.	16	.	TRBV5-1	TRBJ1-2	CASSLVGTPRDYGYTF	TGCGCCAGCAGCTTGGTCGGGACCCCGAGGGACTATGGCTACACCTTC
TRBD1	15	once	TRBV9	TRBJ1-2	CASSVGPDRAYGYTF	TGTGCCAGCAGCGTAGGCCCCGACAGGGCCTATGGCTACACCTTC
.	11	.	TRBV20-1	TRBJ1-2	CSGRVGAGYTF	TGCAGTGGCAGGGTCGGGGCCGGCTACACCTTC
.	14	.	TRBV30	TRBJ2-2	CAWRTGWNTGELFF	TGTGCCTGGAGAACAGGGTGGAACACCGGGGAGCTGTTTTTT